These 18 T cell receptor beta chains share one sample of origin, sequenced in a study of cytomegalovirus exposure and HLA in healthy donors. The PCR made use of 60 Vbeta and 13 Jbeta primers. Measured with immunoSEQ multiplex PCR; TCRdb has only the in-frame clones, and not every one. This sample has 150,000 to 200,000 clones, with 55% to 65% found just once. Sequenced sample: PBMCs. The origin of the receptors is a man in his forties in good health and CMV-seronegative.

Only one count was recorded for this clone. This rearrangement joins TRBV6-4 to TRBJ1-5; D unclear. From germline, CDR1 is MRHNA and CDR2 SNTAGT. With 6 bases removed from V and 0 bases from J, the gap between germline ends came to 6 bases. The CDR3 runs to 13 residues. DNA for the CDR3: TGTGCCAGCAGCCCTTATAGCAATCAGCCCCAGCATTTT. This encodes CASSPYSNQPQHF.

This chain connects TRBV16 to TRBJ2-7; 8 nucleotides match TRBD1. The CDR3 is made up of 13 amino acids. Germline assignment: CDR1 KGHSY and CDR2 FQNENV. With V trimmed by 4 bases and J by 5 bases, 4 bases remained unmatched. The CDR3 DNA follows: TGTGCCAGCAGCCCCCGGACAGGGAACGAGCAGTACTTC. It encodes CASSPRTGNEQYF.

The chain's CDR3 is CASSSQRTEAFF. CDR3 sequence (DNA): TGTGCCAGCAGCTCCCAACGGACTGAAGCTTTCTTT. The rearrangement links TRBV5-4 to TRBJ1-1, with D uncertain. The germline gives CDR1 SGHNT, CDR2 YYREEE (reference sequence). The germline V and J ends were trimmed by 3 bases and 5 bases, with 8 bases remaining between them. The CDR3 is made up of 12 amino acids.

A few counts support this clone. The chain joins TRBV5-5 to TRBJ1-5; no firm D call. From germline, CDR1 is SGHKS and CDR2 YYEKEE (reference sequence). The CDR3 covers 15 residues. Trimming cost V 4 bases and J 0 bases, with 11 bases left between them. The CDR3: CASSRRWDSNQPQHF. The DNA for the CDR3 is TGTGCCAGCAGCCGGAGGTGGGATAGCAATCAGCCCCAGCATTTT.

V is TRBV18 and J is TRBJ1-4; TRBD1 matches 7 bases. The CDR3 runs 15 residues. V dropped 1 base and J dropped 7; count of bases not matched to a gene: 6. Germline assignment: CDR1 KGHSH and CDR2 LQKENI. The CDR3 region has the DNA TGTGCCAGCTCACCACTTGACAGGGCTAGTGAAAAACTGTTTTTT. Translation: CASSPLDRASEKLFF.

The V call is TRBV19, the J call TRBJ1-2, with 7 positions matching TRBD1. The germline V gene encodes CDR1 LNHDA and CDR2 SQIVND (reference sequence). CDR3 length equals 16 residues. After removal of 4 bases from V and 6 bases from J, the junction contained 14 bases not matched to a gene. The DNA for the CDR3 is TGTGCCAGTAGTACTTTGCCCGGGACAGAGGGCGATGGCTACACCTTC. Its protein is CASSTLPGTEGDGYTF.

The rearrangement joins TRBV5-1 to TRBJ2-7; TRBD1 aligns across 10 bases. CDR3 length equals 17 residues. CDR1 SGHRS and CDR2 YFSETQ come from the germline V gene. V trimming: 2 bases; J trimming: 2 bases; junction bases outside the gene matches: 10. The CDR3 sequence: CASSFPETGGRTYEQYF. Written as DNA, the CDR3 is TGCGCCAGCAGCTTTCCCGAGACAGGGGGCCGTACCTACGAGCAGTACTTC.

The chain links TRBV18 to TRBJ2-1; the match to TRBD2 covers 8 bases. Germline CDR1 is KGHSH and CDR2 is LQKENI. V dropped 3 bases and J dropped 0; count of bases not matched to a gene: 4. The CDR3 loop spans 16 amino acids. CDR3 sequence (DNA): TGTGCCAGCTCACCTACTAGCGGTAACTCCTACAATGAGCAGTTCTTC. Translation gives CASSPTSGNSYNEQFF.

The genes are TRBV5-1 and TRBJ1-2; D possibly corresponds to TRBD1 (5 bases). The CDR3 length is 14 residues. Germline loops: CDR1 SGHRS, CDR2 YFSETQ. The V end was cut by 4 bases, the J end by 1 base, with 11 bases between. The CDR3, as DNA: TGCGCCAGCAGCAGTTCAGGGATTAACTATGGCTACACCTTC. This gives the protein CASSSSGINYGYTF. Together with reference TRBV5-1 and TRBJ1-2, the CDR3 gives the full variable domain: KAGVTQTPRYLIKTRGQQVTLSCSPISGHRSVSWYQQTPGQGLQFLFEYFSETQRNKGNFPGRFSGRQFSNSRSEMNVSTLELGDSALYLCASSSSGINYGYTFGSGTRLTVV.

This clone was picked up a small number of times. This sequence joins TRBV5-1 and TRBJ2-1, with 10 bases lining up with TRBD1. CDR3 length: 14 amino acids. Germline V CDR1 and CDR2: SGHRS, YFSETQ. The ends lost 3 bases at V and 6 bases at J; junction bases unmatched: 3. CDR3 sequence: CASSWTGGGNEQFF. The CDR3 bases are TGCGCCAGCAGCTGGACAGGGGGAGGCAATGAGCAGTTCTTC.

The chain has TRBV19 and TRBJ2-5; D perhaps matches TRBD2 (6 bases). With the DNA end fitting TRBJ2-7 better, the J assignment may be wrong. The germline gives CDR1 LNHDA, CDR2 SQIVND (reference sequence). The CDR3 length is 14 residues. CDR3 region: CARLRDSSSYEQYF. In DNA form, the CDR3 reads TGTGCCAGACTCCGGGACTCGAGCTCCTACGAGCAGTACTTC.

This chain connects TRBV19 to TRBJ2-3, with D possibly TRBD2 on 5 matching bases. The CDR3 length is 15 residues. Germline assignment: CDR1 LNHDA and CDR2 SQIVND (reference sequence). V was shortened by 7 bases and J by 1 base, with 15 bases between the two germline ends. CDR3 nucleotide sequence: TGTGCCAGTACCAAAGGTGCGGGCCGCACAGATACGCAGTATTTT. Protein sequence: CASTKGAGRTDTQYF.

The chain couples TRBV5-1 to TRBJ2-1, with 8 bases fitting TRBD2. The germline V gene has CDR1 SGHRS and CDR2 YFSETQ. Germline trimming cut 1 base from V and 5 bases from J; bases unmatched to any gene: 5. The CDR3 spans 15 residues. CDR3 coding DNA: TGCGCCAGCAGCTTGATGGCTAGCGGGCACAATGAGCAGTTCTTC. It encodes CASSLMASGHNEQFF.

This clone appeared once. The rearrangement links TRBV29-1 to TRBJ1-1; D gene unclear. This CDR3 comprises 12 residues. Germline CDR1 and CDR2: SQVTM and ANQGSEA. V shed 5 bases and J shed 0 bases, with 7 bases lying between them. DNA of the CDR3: TGCAGCGTTCTCATAGTGAACACTGAAGCTTTCTTT. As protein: CSVLIVNTEAFF. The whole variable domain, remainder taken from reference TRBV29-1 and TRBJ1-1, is SAVISQKPSRDICQRGTSLTIQCQVDSQVTMMFWYRQQPGQSLTLIATANQGSEATYESGFVIDKFPISRPNLTFSTLTVSNMSPEDSSIYLCSVLIVNTEAFFGQGTRLTVV.

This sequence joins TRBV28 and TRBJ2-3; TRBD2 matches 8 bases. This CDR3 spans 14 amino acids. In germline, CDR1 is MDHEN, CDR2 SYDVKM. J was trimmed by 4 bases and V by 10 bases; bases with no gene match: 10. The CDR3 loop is CATLRGGESDTQYF. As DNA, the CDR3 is TGTGCCACGCTACGGGGGGGCGAATCAGATACGCAGTATTTT.

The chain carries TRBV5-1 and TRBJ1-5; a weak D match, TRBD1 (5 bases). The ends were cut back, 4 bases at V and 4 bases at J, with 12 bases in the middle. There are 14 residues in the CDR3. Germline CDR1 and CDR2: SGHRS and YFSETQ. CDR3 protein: CASSGGGVNQPQHF. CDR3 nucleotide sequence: TGCGCCAGCAGCGGCGGGGGAGTAAATCAGCCCCAGCATTTT.

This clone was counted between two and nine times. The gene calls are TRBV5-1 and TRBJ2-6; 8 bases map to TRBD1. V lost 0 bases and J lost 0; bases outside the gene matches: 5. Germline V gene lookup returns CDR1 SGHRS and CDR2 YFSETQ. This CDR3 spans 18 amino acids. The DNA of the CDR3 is TGCGCCAGCAGCTTGGTGCCAGGGGGCCCCTCTGGGGCCAACGTCCTGACTTTC. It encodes CASSLVPGGPSGANVLTF.

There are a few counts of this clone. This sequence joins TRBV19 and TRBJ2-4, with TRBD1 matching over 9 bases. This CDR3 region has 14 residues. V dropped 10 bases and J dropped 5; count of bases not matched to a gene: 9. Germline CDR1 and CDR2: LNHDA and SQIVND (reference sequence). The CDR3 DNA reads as TGTGCCACCAAGGACAGGGGAAGGGAAAACATTCAGTACTTC. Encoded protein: CATKDRGRENIQYF.